The present T cell receptor beta chain was sequenced within a study of T cells in Graves' hyperthyroidism and ophthalmopathy. RNA transcripts were the template for amplifying TCR beta CDR3 regions. Initially, a first-round RT-PCR of the TCR CDR3 employed the HTBI primer set. One entry per CDR3 protein results from TCRdb running MiXCR on the multiplex PCR reads. The sample has approximately 600,000 distinct CDR3 sequences, 15% to 20% seen once; the top ten hold around 4%. The germline V gene has CDR1 DFQATT and CDR2 SNEGSKA (reference sequence). The length of the CDR3 is 14 residues. The V gene lost 1 base and the J gene lost 7 bases, with 14 bases spanning the gap. This clonotype has only one observation.

The V and J genes are TRBV20-1 and TRBJ2-4; possible D gene TRBD2, 6 bases. The specimen sequenced was blood. This sequence originates from a woman in her 30s with Graves' hyperthyroidism. In nucleotides, the CDR3 is TGCAGTGCTAGAGCCCCGGCGGGGTCCAACATTCAGTACTTC. Residues: CSARAPAGSNIQYF.